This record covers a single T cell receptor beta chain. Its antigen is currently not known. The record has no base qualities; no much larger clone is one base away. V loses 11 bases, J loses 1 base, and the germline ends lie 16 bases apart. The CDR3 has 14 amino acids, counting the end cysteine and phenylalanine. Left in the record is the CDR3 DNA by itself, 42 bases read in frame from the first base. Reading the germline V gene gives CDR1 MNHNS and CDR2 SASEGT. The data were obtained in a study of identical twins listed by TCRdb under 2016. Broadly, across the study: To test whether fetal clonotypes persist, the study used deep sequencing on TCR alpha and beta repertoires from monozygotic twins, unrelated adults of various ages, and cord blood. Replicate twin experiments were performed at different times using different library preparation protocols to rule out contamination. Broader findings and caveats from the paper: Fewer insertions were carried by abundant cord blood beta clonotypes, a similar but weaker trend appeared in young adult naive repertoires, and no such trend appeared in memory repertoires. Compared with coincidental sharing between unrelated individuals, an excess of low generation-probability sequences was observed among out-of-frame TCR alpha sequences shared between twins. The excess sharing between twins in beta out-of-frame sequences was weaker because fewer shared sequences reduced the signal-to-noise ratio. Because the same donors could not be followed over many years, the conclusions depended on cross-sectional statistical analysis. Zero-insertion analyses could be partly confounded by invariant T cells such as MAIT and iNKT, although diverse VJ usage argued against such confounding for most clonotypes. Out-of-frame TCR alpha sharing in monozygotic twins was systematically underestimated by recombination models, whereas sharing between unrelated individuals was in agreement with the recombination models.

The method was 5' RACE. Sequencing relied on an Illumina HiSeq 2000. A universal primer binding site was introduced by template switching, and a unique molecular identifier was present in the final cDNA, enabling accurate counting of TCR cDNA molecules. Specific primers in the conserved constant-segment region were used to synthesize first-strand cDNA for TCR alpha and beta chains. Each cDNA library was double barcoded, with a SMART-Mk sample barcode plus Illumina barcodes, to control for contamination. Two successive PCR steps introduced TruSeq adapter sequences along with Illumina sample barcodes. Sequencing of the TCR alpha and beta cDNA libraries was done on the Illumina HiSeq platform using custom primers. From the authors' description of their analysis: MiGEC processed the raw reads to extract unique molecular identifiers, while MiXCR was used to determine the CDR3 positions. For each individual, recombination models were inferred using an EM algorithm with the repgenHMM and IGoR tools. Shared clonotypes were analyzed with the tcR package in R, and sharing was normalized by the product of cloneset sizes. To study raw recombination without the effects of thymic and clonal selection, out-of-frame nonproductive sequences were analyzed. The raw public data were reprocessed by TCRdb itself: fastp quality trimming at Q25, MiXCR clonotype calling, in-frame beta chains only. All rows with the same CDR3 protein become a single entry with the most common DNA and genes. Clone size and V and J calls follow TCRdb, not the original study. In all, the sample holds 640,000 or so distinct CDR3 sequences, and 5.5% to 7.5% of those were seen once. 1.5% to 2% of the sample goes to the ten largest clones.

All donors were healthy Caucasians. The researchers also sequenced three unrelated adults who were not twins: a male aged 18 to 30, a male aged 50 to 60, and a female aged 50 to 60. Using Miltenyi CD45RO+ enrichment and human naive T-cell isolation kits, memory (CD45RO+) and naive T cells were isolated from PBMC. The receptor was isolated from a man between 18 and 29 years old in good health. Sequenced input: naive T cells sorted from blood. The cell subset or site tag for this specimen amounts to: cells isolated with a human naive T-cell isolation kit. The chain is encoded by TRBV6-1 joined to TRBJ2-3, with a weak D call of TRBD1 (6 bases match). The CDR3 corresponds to CAVQQGRGTDTQYF. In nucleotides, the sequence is TGTGCCGTCCAACAGGGTAGGGGCACAGATACGCAGTATTTT.